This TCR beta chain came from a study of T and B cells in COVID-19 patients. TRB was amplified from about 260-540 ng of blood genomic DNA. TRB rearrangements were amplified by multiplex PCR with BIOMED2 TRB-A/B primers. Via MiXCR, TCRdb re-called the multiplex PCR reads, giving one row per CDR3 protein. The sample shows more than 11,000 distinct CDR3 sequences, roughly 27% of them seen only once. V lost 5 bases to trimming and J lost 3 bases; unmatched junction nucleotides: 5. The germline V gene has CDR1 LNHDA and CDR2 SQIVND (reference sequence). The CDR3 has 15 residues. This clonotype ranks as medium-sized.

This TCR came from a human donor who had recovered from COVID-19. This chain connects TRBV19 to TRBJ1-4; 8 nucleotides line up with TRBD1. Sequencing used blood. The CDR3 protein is CASSASTGANEKLFF. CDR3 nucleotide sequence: TGTGCCAGTAGTGCCTCGACAGGGGCTAATGAAAAACTGTTTTTT.